This TCR beta chain was recorded in a study of blood T cell repertoires in COVID-19. Study information: Acute-phase and convalescent COVID-19 samples originated in the United States, Italy and Spain.

Trimming removed 0 bases from V and 4 bases from J, with 15 bases in between. This CDR3 comprises 16 residues. In germline, CDR1 is LGHDT, CDR2 YNNKEL (reference sequence). Study processing details: By means of reference gene primer amplification, nucleated cell counts were estimated. The data were produced by immunoSEQ multiplex PCR, yet TCRdb's version contains in-frame clones alone and is incomplete. The DNA gave D and trimming, while V, J and clone size come from that table. Among under 300,000 clones, around 91% were seen once, and the ten largest hold 2.1%. This clone was found once. Patients from Seattle were sampled longitudinally, starting during active infection.

This chain connects TRBV3-1 (or the pseudogene TRBV3-2) to TRBJ1-2, with D perhaps matching TRBD1 (5 bases). The sample taken for sequencing was peripheral blood. The TCR sequence derives from a woman aged 55-69 years with COVID-19, enrolled during active disease. The CDR3 DNA reads TGTGCCAGCAGCCAAGAATCACAGGCTTCACTCTATGGCTACACCTTC. It specifies CASSQESQASLYGYTF.